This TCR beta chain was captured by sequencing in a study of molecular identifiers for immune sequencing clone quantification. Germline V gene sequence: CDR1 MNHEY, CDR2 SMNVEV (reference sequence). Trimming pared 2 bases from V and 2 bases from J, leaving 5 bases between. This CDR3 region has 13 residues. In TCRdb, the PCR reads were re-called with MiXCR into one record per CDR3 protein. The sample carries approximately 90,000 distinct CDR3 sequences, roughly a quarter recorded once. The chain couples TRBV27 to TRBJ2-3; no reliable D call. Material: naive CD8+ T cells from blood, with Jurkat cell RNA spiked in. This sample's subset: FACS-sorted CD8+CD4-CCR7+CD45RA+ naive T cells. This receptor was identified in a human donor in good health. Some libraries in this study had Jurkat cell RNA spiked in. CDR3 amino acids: CASSLMVTDTQYF. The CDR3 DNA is TGTGCCAGCAGTTTAATGGTCACAGATACGCAGTATTTT.